The 14 T cell receptor beta chains below come from one sample, sequenced in a study of resident and recirculating memory T cells in vitiligo. Some clones are missing from TCRdb's copy, which holds only in-frame ones; the method was immunoSEQ multiplex PCR. The repertoire holds roughly 76,000 clones, with approximately 90% as singletons. The sample consisted of blood. The receptor set was obtained from a male donor with vitiligo.

The genes are TRBV28 and TRBJ2-3, with 16 nucleotides matching TRBD2. The CDR3 has 16 amino acids. J lost 4 bases, V lost 5 bases, and 3 bases had no gene match. Germline lookup yields CDR1 MDHEN and CDR2 SYDVKM. This CDR3 reads CASSIGTSGGADTQYF. CDR3 sequence (DNA): TGTGCCAGCAGTATCGGGACTAGCGGGGGGGCAGATACGCAGTATTTT.

This chain joins TRBV4-2 and TRBJ2-3; TRBD2 agrees at 16 bases. The V gene's germline CDR1 is LGHNA and CDR2 YNFKEQ. This CDR3 has 18 amino acids. V lost 3 bases to trimming and J lost 3 bases; unmatched junction nucleotides: 6. The CDR3 here is CASSQGLAGGPGTDTQYF. Here the CDR3 DNA reads TGTGCCAGCAGCCAGGGACTAGCGGGGGGGCCTGGAACAGATACGCAGTATTTT.

This chain connects TRBV4-2 to TRBJ2-3; 11 bases are a match to TRBD2. The CDR3 runs 16 residues. Germline V gives CDR1 LGHNA, CDR2 YNFKEQ. The trim removed 3 bases at V and 6 bases at J, leaving 8 bases unmatched. This CDR3 is CASSHPAASGGDTQYF. CDR3 nucleotides: TGTGCCAGCAGCCACCCCGCGGCTAGCGGGGGGGATACGCAGTATTTT.

J is TRBJ1-1 and V is TRBV6-5; D ambiguous. This CDR3 is built from 15 residues. Per the germline V gene, CDR1 is MNHEY and CDR2 is SVGAGI. Trimming removed 0 bases from V and 5 bases from J, with 13 bases in between. The CDR3 is CASSYSGEKGTEAFF. The CDR3 nucleotides read TGTGCCAGCAGTTACTCCGGGGAAAAAGGGACTGAAGCTTTCTTT.

The rearrangement joins TRBV7-2 to TRBJ1-1; tentative D call: TRBD1 (5 bases). V shed 3 bases and J shed 0 bases, with 17 bases lying between them. The CDR3 length is 17 residues. CDR1 and CDR2 (germline): SGHTA, FQGNSA. This CDR3 reads CASSFPRGGRLNTEAFF. The CDR3 bases are TGTGCCAGCAGCTTCCCTCGGGGGGGGAGACTGAACACTGAAGCTTTCTTT.

This chain connects TRBV14 to TRBJ2-1; 9 nucleotides match TRBD2. The germline V gene encodes CDR1 SGHDN and CDR2 FVKESK. V gave up 5 bases and J gave up 2 bases; unmatched junction bases: 10. The CDR3 is 17 residues long. The CDR3 loop is CASSGARRGGTYNEQFF. The CDR3 DNA sequence: TGTGCCAGCAGCGGAGCCAGGCGGGGGGGCACCTACAATGAGCAGTTCTTC.

The chain carries TRBV7-8 and TRBJ2-2; D may be TRBD2 (6 bases). Germline V lookup: CDR1 SGHVS, CDR2 FQNEAQ. CDR3 size: 14 residues. Trimming cost V 3 bases and J 4 bases, with 9 bases left between them. The CDR3 here is CASSFREVTGELFF. The CDR3 DNA reads as TGTGCCAGCAGCTTCAGGGAGGTCACCGGGGAGCTGTTTTTT.

This rearrangement joins TRBV28 to TRBJ1-6; D is perhaps TRBD1 (6 bases). CDR3 length: 14 amino acids. The germline CDR1 and CDR2 sequences are MDHEN and SYDVKM. V lost 8 bases, J lost 9 bases, and 17 bases lay in between. The CDR3 here is CASRGADAGSPLHF. The CDR3 DNA sequence: TGTGCCAGCCGGGGGGCCGATGCGGGTTCACCCCTCCACTTT.

The chain recombines TRBV4-2 with TRBJ2-7, with 10 bases matching TRBD2. Unmatched junction bases numbered 11, after V lost 3 bases and J lost 3 bases. Germline loops: CDR1 LGHNA, CDR2 YNFKEQ. This CDR3 region has 17 residues. In DNA form, the CDR3 reads TGTGCCAGCAGCCAGGGTCCTTCTAGCGGGGGCATCTACGAGCAGTACTTC. The encoded protein is CASSQGPSSGGIYEQYF.

The chain carries TRBV18 and TRBJ2-1; 8 nucleotides agree with TRBD2. Germline V lookup: CDR1 KGHSH, CDR2 LQKENI. The CDR3 runs to 16 residues. With V trimmed by 0 bases and J by 7 bases, 8 bases remained unmatched. The CDR3 sequence: CASSPPSGVPGNEQFF. The CDR3 coding sequence is TGTGCCAGCTCACCACCTAGCGGGGTGCCTGGTAATGAGCAGTTCTTC. Looking up the rest from reference TRBV18 and TRBJ2-1 gives the full variable domain: NAGVMQNPRHLVRRRGQEARLRCSPMKGHSHVYWYRQLPEEGLKFMVYLQKENIIDESGMPKERFSAEFPKEGPSILRIQQVVRGDSAAYFCASSPPSGVPGNEQFFGPGTRLTVL.

The chain combines TRBV30 with TRBJ2-3, with 12 nucleotides matching TRBD2. V was pared by 1 base and J by 1 base, with 3 bases of the junction left unmatched. CDR3 size: 16 residues. Germline CDR1 is GTSNPN and CDR2 is SVGIG (reference sequence). The CDR3, as DNA: TGTGCCTGGAGTGCTGGGACTAGCGGGCGCACAGATACGCAGTATTTT. It translates to CAWSAGTSGRTDTQYF.

The chain carries TRBV28 and TRBJ2-1; maybe TRBD2 (5 bases). The V and J ends lost 2 bases and 4 bases respectively, with 9 bases between them. Germline V gene lookup returns CDR1 MDHEN and CDR2 SYDVKM. The CDR3 has 14 residues. The CDR3 nucleotides are TGTGCCAGCAGTTTAGACGGGAAATACAATGAGCAGTTCTTC. Its translation: CASSLDGKYNEQFF.

The J gene is TRBJ2-2, the V gene TRBV10-3; TRBD2 agrees at 8 bases. Germline loops: CDR1 ENHRY, CDR2 SYGVKD. The CDR3 extends over 15 amino acids. After removal of 7 bases from V and 0 bases from J, the junction contained 4 bases not matched to a gene. The CDR3 protein is CAITAGGANTGELFF. For the CDR3, the DNA is TGTGCCATCACGGCGGGGGGTGCGAACACCGGGGAGCTGTTTTTT.

The table lists this clone with a few counts. The rearrangement uses TRBV2 and TRBJ1-1, with 9 bases identical to TRBD1. Germline values: CDR1 SNHLY, CDR2 FYNNEI. The trim removed 5 bases at V and 6 bases at J, leaving 1 base unmatched. The CDR3 has 12 amino acids. This CDR3 reads CASSRQGAEAFF. As DNA, the CDR3 is TGTGCCAGCAGTCGACAGGGGGCTGAAGCTTTCTTT.